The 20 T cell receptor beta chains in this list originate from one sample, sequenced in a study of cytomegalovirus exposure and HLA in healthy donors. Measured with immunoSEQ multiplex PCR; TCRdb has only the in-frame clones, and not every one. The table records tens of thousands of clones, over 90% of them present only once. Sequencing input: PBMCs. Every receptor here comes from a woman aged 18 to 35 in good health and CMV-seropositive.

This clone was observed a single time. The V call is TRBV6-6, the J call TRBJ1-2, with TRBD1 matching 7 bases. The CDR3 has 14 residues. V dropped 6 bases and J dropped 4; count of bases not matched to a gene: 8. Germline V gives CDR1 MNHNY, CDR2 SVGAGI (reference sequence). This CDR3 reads CASSHGDSLYGYTF. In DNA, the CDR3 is TGTGCCAGCAGCCACGGGGACAGCCTCTATGGCTACACCTTC.

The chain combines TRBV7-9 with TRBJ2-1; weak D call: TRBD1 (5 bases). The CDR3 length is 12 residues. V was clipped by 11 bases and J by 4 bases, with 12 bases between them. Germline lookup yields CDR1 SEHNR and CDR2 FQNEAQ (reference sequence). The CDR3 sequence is CAGEDTYNEQFF. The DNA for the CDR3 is TGTGCCGGCGAGGACACTTACAATGAGCAGTTCTTC.

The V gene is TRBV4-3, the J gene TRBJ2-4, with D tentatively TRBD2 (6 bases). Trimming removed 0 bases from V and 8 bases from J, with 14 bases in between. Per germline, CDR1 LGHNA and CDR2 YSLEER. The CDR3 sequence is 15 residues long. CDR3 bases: TGCGCCAGCAGCCAAGAGAGAACGGGAGCAGACATTCAGTACTTC. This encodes CASSQERTGADIQYF.

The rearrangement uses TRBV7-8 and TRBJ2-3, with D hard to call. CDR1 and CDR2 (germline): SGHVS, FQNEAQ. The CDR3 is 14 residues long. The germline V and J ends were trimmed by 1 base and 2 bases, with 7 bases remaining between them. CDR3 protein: CASSLVDFTDTQYF. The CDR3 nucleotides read TGTGCCAGCAGCTTAGTAGACTTCACAGATACGCAGTATTTT.

The CDR3 protein is CASSDLAGVGDTQYF. The DNA for the CDR3 is TGCGCCAGCAGCGATCTAGCGGGAGTTGGGGATACGCAGTATTTT. The chain uses TRBV10-2 and TRBJ2-3, with 10 bases lining up with TRBD2. Germline CDR1 is WSHSY and CDR2 is SAAADI. Unmatched junction bases numbered 9, after V lost 6 bases and J lost 6 bases. CDR3 length equals 15 residues.

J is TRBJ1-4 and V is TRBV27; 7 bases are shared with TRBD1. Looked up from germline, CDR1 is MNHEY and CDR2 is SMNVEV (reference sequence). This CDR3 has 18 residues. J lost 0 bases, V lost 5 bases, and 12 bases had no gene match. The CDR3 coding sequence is TGTGCCAGCAGTAAGAACCCGACAGGGATCGCAACTAATGAAAAACTGTTTTTT. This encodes CASSKNPTGIATNEKLFF.

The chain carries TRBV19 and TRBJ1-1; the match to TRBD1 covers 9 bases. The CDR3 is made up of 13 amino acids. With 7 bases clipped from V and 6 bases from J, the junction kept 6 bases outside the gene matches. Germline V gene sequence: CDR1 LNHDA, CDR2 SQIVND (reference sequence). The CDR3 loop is CASNLQGAPEAFF. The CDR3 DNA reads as TGTGCCAGTAACCTACAGGGGGCCCCTGAAGCTTTCTTT.

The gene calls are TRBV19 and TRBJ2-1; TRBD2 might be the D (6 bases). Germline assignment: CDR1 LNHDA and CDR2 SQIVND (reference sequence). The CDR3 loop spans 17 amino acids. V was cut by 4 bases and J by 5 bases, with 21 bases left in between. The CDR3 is CASSNSDSDRGDNEQFF. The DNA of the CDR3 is TGTGCCAGTAGTAATAGTGACAGCGACCGCGGGGACAATGAGCAGTTCTTC.

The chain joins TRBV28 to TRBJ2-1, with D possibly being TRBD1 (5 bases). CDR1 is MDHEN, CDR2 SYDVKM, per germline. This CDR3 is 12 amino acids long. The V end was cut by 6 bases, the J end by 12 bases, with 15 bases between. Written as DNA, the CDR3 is TGTGCCAGCAGCCGAACAACAGGTACGCAGTTCTTC. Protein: CASSRTTGTQFF.

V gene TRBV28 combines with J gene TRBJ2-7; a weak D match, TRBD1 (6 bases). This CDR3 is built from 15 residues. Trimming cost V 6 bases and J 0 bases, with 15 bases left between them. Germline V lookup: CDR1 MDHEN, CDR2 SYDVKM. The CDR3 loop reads CASSTLGTHSYEQYF. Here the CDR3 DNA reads TGTGCCAGCAGCACTCTCGGGACACACTCCTACGAGCAGTACTTC.

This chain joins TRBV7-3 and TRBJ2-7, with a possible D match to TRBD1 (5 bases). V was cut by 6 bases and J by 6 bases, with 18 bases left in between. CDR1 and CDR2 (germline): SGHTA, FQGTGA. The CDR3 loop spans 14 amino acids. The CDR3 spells CASSPRAGFSEQYF. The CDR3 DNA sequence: TGTGCCAGCAGTCCAAGGGCAGGGTTTAGCGAGCAGTACTTC.

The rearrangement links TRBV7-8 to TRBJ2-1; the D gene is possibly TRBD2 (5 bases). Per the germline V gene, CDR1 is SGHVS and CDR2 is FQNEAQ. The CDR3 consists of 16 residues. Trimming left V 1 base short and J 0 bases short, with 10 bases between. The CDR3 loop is CASSLVEGYSYNEQFF. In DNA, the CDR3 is TGTGCCAGCAGCTTAGTTGAGGGCTACTCCTACAATGAGCAGTTCTTC.

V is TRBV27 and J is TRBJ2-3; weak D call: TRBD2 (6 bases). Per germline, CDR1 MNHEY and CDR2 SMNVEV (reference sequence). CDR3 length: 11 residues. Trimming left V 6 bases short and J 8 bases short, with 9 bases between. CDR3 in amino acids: CASRTGGTQYF. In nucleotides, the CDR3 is TGTGCCAGCAGGACCGGGGGTACGCAGTATTTT.

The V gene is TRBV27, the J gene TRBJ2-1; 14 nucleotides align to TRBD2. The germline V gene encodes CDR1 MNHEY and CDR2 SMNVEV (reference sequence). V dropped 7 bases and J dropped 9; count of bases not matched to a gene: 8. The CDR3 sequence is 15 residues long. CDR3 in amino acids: CASIDRLAGGREQFF. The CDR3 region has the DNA TGTGCCAGCATCGACCGACTAGCGGGAGGGCGTGAGCAGTTCTTC.

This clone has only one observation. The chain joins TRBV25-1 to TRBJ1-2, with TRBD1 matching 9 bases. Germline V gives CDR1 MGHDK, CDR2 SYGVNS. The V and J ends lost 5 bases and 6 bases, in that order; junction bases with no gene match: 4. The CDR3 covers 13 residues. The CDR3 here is CASSSTGGNGYTF. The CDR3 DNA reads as TGTGCCAGCAGTTCTACAGGGGGCAATGGCTACACCTTC.

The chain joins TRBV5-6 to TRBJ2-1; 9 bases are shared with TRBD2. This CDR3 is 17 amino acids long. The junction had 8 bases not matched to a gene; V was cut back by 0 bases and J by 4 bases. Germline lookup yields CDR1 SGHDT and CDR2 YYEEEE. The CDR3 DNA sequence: TGTGCCAGCAGCTTGGGGTTAGCGGGAGTGGCGTACAATGAGCAGTTCTTC. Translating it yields CASSLGLAGVAYNEQFF.

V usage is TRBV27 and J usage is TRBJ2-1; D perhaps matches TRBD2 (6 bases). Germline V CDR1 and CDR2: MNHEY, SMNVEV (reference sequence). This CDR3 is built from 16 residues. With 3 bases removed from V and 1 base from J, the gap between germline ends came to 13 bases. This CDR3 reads CASSFRRGLSYNEQFF. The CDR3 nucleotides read TGTGCCAGCAGTTTTAGGCGGGGCCTATCCTACAATGAGCAGTTCTTC.

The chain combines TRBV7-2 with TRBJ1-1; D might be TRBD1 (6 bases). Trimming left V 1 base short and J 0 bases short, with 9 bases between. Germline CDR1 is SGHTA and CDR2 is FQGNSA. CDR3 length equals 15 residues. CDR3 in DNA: TGTGCCAGCAGCTTAGACAGGGTCATGAACACTGAAGCTTTCTTT. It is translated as CASSLDRVMNTEAFF.

The CDR3 nucleotides read TGTGCCAGCAGCTTGAGGGGGCGCCCCGTGGAAAAACTGTTTTTT. Translation gives CASSLRGRPVEKLFF. The V call is TRBV5-6, the J call TRBJ1-4, with 7 bases lining up with TRBD1. The CDR3 covers 15 residues. The ends lost 1 base at V and 8 bases at J; junction bases unmatched: 8. Germline CDR1 is SGHDT and CDR2 is YYEEEE.

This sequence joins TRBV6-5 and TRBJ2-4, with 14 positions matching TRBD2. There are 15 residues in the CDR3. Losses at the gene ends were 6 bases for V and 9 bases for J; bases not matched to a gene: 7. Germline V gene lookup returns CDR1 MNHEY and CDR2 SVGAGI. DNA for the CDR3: TGTGCCAGCAGGCCCCGGACTAGCGGGAGGACCATTCAGTACTTC. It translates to CASRPRTSGRTIQYF.